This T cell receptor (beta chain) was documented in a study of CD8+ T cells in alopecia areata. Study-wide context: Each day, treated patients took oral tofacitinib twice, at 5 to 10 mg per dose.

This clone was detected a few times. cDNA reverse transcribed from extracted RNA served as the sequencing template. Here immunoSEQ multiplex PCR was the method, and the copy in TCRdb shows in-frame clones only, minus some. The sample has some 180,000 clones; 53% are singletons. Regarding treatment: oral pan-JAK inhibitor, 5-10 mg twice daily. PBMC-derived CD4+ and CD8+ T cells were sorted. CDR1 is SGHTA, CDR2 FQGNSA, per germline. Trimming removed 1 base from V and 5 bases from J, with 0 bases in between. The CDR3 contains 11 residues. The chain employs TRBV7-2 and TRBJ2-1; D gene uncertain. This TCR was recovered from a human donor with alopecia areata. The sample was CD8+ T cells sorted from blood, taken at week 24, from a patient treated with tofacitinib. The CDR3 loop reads CASSLDNEQFF. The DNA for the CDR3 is TGTGCCAGCAGCTTAGACAATGAGCAGTTCTTC.